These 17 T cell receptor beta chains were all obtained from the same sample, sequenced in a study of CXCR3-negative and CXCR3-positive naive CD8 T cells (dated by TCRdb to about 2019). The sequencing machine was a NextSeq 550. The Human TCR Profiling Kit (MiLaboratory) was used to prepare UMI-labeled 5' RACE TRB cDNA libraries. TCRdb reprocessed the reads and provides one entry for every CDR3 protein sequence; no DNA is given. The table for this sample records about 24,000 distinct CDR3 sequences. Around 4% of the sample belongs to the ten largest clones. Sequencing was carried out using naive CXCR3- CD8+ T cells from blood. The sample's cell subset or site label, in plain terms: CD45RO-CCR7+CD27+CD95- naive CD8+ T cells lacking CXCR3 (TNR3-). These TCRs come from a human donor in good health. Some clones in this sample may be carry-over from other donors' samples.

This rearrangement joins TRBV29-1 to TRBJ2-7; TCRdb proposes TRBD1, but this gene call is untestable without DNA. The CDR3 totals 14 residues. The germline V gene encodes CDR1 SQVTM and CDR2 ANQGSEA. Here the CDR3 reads CSVEDGQGSNEQYF.

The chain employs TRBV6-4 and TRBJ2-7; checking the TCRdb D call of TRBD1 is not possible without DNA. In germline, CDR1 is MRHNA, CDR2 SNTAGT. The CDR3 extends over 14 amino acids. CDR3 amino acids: CASSEGPGSYEQYF.

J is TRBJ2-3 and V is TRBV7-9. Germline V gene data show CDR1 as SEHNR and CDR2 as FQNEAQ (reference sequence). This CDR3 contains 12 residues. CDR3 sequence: CASPSTADTQYF.

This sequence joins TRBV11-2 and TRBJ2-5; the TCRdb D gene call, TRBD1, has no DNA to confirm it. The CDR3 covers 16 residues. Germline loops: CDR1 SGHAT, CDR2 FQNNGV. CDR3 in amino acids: CASSLGDGGGQETQYF. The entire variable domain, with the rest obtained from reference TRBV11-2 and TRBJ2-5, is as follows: EAGVAQSPRYKIIEKRQSVAFWCNPISGHATLYWYQQILGQGPKLLIQFQNNGVVDDSQLPKDRFSAERLKGVDSTLKIQPAKLEDSAVYLCASSLGDGGGQETQYFGPGTRLLVL.

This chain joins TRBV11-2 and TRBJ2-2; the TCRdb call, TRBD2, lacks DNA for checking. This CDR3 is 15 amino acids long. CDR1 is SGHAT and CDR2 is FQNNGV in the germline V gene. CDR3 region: CASSLFAGNTGELFF. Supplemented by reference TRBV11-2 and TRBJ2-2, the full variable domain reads EAGVAQSPRYKIIEKRQSVAFWCNPISGHATLYWYQQILGQGPKLLIQFQNNGVVDDSQLPKDRFSAERLKGVDSTLKIQPAKLEDSAVYLCASSLFAGNTGELFFGEGSRLTVL.

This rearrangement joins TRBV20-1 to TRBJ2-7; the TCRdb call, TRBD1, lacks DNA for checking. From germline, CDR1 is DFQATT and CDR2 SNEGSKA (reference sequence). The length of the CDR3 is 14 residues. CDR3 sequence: CSALDRQSSYEQYF.

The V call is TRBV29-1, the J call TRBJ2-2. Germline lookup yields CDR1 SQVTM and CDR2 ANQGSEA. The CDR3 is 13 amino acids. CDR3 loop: CSVFPADTGELFF.

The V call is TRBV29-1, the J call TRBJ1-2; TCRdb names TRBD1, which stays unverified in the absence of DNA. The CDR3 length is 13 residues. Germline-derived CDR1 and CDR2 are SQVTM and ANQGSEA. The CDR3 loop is CSVEEARYYGYTF.

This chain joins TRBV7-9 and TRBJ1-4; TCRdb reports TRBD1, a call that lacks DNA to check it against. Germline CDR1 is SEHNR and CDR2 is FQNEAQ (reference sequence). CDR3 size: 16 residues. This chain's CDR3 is CASSRSAGVFGEKLFF.

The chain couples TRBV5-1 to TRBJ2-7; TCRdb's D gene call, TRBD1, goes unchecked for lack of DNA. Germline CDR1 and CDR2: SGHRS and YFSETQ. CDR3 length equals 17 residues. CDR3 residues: CASSQTTGGIVDYEQYF.

The CDR3 sequence: CASSQEGGLAYNEQFF. V and J are TRBV4-2 and TRBJ2-1; TCRdb reports TRBD2, a call that lacks DNA to check it against. The CDR3 runs to 16 residues. Germline V gene data show CDR1 as LGHNA and CDR2 as YNFKEQ.

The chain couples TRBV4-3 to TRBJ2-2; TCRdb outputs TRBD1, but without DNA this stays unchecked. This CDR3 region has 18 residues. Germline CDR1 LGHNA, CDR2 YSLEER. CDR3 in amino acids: CASSGTMGVMVNTGELFF.

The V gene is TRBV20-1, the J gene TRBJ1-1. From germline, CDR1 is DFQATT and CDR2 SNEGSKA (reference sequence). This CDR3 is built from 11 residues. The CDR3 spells CSARKNTEAFF.

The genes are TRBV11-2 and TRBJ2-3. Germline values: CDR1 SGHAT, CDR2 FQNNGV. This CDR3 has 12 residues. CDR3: CASSPFFDTQYF.

The CDR3 here is CASSLAVSGGQEEQYF. The chain employs TRBV5-4 and TRBJ2-7; TCRdb reports TRBD2, a call that lacks DNA to check it against. Looked up from germline, CDR1 is SGHNT and CDR2 is YYREEE (reference sequence). This CDR3 spans 16 amino acids.

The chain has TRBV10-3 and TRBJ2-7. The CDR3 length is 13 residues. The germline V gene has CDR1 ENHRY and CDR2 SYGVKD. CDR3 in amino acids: CAISEQGSYEQYF.

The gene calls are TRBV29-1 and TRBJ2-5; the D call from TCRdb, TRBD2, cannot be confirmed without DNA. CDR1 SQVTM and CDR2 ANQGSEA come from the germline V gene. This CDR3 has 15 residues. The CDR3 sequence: CSVEDRERGEETQYF. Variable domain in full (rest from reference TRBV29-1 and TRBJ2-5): SAVISQKPSRDICQRGTSLTIQCQVDSQVTMMFWYRQQPGQSLTLIATANQGSEATYESGFVIDKFPISRPNLTFSTLTVSNMSPEDSSIYLCSVEDRERGEETQYFGPGTRLLVL.